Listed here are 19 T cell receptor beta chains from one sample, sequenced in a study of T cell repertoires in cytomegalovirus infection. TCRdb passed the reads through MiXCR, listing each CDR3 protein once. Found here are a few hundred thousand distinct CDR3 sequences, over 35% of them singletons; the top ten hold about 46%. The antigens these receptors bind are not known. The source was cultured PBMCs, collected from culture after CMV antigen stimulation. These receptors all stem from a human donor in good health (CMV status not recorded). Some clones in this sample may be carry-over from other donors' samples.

DNA of the CDR3: TGTGCCAGCTCACGTCTAGATTTAGCGGATACAGATACGCAGTATTTT. Amino acids: CASSRLDLADTDTQYF. V and J are TRBV18 and TRBJ2-3; D may be TRBD2 (6 bases). CDR3 length equals 16 residues. Trimming removed 4 bases from V and 3 bases from J, with 17 bases in between. CDR1 is KGHSH, CDR2 LQKENI, per germline.

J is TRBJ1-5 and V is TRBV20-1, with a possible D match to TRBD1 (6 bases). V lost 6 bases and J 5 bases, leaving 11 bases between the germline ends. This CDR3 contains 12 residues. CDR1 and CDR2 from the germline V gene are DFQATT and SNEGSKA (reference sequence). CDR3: CSAEKGDQPQHF. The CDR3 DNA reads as TGCAGTGCCGAAAAGGGGGATCAGCCCCAGCATTTT.

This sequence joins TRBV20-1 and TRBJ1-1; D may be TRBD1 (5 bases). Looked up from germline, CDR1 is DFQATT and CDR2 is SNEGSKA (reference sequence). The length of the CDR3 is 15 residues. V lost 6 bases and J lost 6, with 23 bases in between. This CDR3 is CSAGPTSQPRAEAFF. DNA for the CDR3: TGCAGTGCGGGACCCACCTCCCAGCCCAGGGCTGAAGCTTTCTTT.

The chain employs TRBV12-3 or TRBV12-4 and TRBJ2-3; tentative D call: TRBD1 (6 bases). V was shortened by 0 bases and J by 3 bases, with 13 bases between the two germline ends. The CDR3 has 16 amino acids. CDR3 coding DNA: TGTGCCAGCAGTTTAGCAGGGGGACGGACTACAGATACGCAGTATTTT. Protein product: CASSLAGGRTTDTQYF.

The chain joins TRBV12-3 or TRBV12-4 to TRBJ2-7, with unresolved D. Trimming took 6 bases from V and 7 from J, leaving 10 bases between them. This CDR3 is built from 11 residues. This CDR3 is CASSAAREQYF. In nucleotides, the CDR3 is TGTGCCAGCAGCGCCGCGAGGGAGCAGTACTTC.

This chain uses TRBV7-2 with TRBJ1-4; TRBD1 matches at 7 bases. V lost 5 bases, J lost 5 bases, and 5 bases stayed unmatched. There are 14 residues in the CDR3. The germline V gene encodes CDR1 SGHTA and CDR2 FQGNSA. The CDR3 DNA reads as TGTGCCAGCAGCGTGGACAGGTTAAATGAAAAACTGTTTTTT. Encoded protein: CASSVDRLNEKLFF.

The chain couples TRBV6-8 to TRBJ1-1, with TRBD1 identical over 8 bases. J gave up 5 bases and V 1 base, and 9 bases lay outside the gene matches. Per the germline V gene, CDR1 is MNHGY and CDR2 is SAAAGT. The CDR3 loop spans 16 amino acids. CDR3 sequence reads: CASSYCQGAECTEAFF. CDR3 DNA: TGTGCCAGCAGTTACTGCCAGGGGGCAGAGTGTACTGAAGCTTTCTTT.

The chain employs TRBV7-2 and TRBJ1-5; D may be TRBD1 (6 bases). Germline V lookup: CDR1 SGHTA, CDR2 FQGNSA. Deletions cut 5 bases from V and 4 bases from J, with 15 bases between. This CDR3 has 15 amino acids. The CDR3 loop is CASSPQTGLNQPQHF. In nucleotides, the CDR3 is TGTGCCAGCAGCCCCCAGACAGGTTTAAATCAGCCCCAGCATTTT. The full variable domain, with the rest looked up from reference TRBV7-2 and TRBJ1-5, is GAGVSQSPSNKVTEKGKDVELRCDPISGHTALYWYRQSLGQGLEFLIYFQGNSAPDKSGLPSDRFSAERTGGSVSTLTIQRTQQEDSAVYLCASSPQTGLNQPQHFGDGTRLSIL.

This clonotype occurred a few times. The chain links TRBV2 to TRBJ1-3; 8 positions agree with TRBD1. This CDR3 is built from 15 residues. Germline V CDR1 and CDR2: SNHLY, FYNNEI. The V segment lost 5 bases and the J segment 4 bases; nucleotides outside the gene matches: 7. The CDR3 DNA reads TGTGCCAGCAGTACCGAGACAGGGGACGGAAACACCATATATTTT. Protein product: CASSTETGDGNTIYF.

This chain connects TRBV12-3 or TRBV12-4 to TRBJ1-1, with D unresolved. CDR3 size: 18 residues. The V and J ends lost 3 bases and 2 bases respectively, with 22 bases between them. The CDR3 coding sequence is TGTGCCAGCAGTTTCGGTGTCCGGCAGACCTGGGGAAACACTGAAGCTTTCTTT. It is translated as CASSFGVRQTWGNTEAFF.

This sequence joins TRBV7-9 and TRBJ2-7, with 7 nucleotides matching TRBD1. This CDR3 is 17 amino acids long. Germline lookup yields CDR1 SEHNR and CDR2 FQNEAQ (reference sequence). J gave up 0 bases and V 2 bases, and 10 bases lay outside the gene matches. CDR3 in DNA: TGTGCCAGCAGCTTAAAAGAAAGGGGGCCCTTCTCCTACGAGCAGTACTTC. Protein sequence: CASSLKERGPFSYEQYF.

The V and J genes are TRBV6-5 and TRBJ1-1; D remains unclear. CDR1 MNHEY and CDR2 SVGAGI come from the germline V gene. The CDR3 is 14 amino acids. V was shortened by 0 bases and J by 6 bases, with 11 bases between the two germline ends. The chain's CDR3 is CASSYSAAIPEAFF. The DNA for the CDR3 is TGTGCCAGCAGTTACTCTGCTGCAATCCCTGAAGCTTTCTTT.

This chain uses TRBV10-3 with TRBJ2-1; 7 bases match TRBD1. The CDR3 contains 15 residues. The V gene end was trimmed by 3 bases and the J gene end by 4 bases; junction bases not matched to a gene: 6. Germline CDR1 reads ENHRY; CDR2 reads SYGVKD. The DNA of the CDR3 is TGTGCCATCAGTGAAACGACAGGGCAGTACAATGAGCAGTTCTTC. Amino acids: CAISETTGQYNEQFF.

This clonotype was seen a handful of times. For the CDR3, the DNA is TGTGCCAGCAGCTTAGTATTCGGCGGGAGCTCCTACGAGCAGTACTTC. It translates to CASSLVFGGSSYEQYF. This chain joins TRBV7-8 and TRBJ2-7; TRBD2 aligns across 7 bases. V was pared by 1 base and J by 0 bases, with 6 bases of the junction left unmatched. CDR3 size: 16 residues. Germline CDR1 SGHVS, CDR2 FQNEAQ. Variable domain in full (rest from reference TRBV7-8 and TRBJ2-7): GAGVSQSPRYKVAKRGQDVALRCDPISGHVSLFWYQQALGQGPEFLTYFQNEAQLDKSGLPSDRFFAERPEGSVSTLKIQRTQQEDSAVYLCASSLVFGGSSYEQYFGPGTRLTVT.

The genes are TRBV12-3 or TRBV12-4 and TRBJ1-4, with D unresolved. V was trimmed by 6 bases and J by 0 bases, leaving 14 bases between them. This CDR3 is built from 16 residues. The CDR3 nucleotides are TGTGCCAGCAGCCACCGGACCCTTGCAACTAATGAAAAACTGTTTTTT. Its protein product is CASSHRTLATNEKLFF.

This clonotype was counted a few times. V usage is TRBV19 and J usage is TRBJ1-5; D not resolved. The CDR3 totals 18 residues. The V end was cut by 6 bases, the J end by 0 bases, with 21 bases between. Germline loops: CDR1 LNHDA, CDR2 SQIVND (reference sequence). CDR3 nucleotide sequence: TGTGCCAGTAGAAACCGGGTCGACGCACATTATAGCAATCAGCCCCAGCATTTT. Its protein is CASRNRVDAHYSNQPQHF. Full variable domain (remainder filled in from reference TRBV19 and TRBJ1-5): DGGITQSPKYLFRKEGQNVTLSCEQNLNHDAMYWYRQDPGQGLRLIYYSQIVNDFQKGDIAEGYSVSREKKESFPLTVTSAQKNPTAFYLCASRNRVDAHYSNQPQHFGDGTRLSIL.

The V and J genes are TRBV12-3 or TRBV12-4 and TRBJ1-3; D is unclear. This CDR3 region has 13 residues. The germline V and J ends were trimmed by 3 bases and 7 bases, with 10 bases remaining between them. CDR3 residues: CASSFWVSNTIYF. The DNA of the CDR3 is TGTGCCAGCAGTTTTTGGGTATCCAACACCATATATTTT.

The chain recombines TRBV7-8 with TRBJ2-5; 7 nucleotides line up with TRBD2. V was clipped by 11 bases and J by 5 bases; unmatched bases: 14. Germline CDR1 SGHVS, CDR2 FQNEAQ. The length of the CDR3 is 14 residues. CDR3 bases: TGTGCCGCCGCGGGACTACTCTCCAGGGAGACCCAGTACTTC. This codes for CAAAGLLSRETQYF.

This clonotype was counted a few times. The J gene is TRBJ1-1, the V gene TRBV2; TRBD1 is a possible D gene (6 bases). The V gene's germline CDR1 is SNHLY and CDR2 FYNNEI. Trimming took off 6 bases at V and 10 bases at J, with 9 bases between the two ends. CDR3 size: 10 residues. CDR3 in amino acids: CASRGASAFF. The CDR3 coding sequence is TGTGCCAGCAGGGGGGCTTCAGCTTTCTTT.